This TCR beta chain emerged from a study of T cells expressing NK-cell markers. Across the study: Sorted CD3+CD56+NKG2C+, CD3+CD56+NKG2C- and CD3+CD56-NKG2C+ T-cell subsets were beta-chain profiled.

The CDR3 length is 15 residues. CDR1 is DFQATT and CDR2 is SNEGSKA in the germline V gene (reference sequence). The authors made TCR beta cDNA libraries by 5'RACE template switching. This switching added a universal primer site and UMIs. No DNA is given; TCRdb re-called the 5' RACE reads and lists each CDR3 protein once. The sample table sets out hundreds of thousands of distinct CDR3 sequences. The sequence came from a woman aged 18 to 75 in good health. The sample comprised blood T cells: a sorted CD56 or NKG2C T cell subset, CD4+ or CD8+ T cells, or bulk PBMC T cells (not recorded which). This chain joins TRBV20-1 and TRBJ2-7; TCRdb designates TRBD1, a call that cannot be tested without DNA. CDR3 loop: CSARDGRDPSYEQYF.